This TCR beta chain was sequenced in a study of T cell clonotyping in hematopoietic cell transplantation. This clone appeared a few times. The data were produced by immunoSEQ multiplex PCR, yet TCRdb's version contains in-frame clones alone and is incomplete. This sample has 15,000 to 20,000 clones, with 65% to 80% found just once. The length of the CDR3 is 12 residues. In germline, CDR1 is SNHLY, CDR2 FYNNEI. Trimming took 4 bases from V and 10 from J, leaving 10 bases between them. The V call is TRBV2, the J call TRBJ1-4; the D is unclear. This TCR came from a man aged 55 to 69 in good health. Some clones in this sample may be carry-over from other donors' samples. Sequenced input: peripheral blood mononuclear cells. CDR3 loop: CASSAMAGKLFF. The CDR3 nucleotides are TGTGCCAGCAGTGCGATGGCAGGAAAACTGTTTTTT.